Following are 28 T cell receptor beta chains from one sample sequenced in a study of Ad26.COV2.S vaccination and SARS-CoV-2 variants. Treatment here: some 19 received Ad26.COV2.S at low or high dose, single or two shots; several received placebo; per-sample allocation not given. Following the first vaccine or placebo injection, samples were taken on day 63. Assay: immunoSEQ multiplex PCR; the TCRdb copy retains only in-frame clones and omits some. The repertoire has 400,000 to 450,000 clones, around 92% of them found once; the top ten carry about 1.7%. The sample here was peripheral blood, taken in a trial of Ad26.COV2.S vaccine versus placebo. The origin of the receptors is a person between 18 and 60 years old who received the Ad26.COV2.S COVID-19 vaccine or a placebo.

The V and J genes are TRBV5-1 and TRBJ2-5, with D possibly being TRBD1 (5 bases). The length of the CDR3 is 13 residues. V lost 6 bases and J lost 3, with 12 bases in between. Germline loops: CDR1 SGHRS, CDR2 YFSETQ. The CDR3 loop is CASKQGVEETQYF. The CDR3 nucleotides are TGCGCCAGCAAGCAGGGTGTCGAAGAGACCCAGTACTTC. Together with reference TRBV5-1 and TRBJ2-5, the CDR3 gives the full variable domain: KAGVTQTPRYLIKTRGQQVTLSCSPISGHRSVSWYQQTPGQGLQFLFEYFSETQRNKGNFPGRFSGRQFSNSRSEMNVSTLELGDSALYLCASKQGVEETQYFGPGTRLLVL.

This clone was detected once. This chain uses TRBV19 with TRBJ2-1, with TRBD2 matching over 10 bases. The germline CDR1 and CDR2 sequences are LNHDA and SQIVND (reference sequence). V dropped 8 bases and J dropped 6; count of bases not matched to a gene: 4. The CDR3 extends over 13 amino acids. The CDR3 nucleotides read TGTGCCAGTGCTAGCGGGAGAATCAATGAGCAGTTCTTC. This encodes CASASGRINEQFF. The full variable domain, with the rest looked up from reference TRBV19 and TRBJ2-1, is DGGITQSPKYLFRKEGQNVTLSCEQNLNHDAMYWYRQDPGQGLRLIYYSQIVNDFQKGDIAEGYSVSREKKESFPLTVTSAQKNPTAFYLCASASGRINEQFFGPGTRLTVL.

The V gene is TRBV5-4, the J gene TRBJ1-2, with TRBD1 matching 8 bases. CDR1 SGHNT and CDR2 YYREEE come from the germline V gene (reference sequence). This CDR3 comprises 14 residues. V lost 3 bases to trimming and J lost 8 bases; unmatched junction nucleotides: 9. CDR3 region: CASSYVQGVEGYTF. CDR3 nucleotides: TGTGCCAGCAGCTACGTACAGGGGGTGGAAGGCTACACCTTC.

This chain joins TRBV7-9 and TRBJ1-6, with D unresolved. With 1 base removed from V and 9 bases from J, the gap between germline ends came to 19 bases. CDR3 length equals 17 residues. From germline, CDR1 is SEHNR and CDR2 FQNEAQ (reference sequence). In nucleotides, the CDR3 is TGTGCCAGCAGCTTAGGGGTCGGGCAGGTGAAGAGTTCACCCCTCCACTTT. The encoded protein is CASSLGVGQVKSSPLHF.

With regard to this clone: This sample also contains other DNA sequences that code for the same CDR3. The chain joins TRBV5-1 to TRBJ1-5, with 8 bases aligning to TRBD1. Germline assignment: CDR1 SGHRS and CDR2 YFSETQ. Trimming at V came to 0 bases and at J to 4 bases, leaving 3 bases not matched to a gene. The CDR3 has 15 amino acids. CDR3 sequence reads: CASSLEGQGNQPQHF. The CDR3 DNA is TGCGCCAGCAGCTTGGAAGGACAGGGAAATCAGCCCCAGCATTTT.

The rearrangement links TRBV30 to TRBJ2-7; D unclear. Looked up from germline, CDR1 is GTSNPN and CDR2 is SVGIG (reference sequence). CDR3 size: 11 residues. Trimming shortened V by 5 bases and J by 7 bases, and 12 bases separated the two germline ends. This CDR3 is CAWGTLGEQYF. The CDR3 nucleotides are TGTGCCTGGGGAACATTGGGGGAGCAGTACTTC.

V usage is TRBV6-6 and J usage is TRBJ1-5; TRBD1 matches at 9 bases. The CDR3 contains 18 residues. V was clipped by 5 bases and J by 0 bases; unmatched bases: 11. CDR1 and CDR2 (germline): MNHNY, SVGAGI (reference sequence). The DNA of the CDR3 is TGTGCCAGCAGTCAGGGACAGGGAGGCCTCTATAGCAATCAGCCCCAGCATTTT. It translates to CASSQGQGGLYSNQPQHF.

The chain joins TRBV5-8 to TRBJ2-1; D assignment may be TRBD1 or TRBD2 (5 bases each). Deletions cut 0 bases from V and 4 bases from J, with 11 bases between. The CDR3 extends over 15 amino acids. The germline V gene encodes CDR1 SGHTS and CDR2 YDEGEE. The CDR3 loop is CASSLAGWGYNEQFF. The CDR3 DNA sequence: TGTGCCAGCAGCTTGGCAGGCTGGGGGTACAATGAGCAGTTCTTC. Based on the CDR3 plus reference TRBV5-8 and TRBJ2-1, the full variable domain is EAGVTQSPTHLIKTRGQQATLRCSPISGHTSVYWYQQALGLGLQFLLWYDEGEERNRGNFPPRFSGRQFPNYSSELNVNALELEDSALYLCASSLAGWGYNEQFFGPGTRLTVL.

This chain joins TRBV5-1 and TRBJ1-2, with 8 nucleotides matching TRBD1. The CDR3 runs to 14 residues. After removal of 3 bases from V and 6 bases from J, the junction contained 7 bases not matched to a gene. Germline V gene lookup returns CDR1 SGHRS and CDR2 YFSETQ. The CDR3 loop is CASSWGQDLNGYTF. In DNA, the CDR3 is TGCGCCAGCAGCTGGGGACAGGATCTTAATGGCTACACCTTC.

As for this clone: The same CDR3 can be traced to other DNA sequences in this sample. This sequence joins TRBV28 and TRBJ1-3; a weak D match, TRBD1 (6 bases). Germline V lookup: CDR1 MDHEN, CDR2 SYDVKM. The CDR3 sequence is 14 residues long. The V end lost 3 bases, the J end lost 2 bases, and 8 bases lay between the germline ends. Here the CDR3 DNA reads TGTGCCAGCAGTTTCAGGGGAACTGGAAACACCATATATTTT. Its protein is CASSFRGTGNTIYF.

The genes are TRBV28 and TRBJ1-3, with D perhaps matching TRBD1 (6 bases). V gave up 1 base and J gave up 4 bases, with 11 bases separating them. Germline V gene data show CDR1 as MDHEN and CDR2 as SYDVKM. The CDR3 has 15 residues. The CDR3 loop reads CASSLLGGGGNTIYF. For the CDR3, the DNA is TGTGCCAGCAGTTTATTAGGGGGAGGAGGAAACACCATATATTTT.

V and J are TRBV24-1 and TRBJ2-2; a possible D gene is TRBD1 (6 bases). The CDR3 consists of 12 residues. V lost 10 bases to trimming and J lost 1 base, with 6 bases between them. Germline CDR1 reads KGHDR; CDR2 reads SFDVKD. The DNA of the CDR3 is TGTGCCACAGGGGGGAACACCGGGGAGCTGTTTTTT. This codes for CATGGNTGELFF.

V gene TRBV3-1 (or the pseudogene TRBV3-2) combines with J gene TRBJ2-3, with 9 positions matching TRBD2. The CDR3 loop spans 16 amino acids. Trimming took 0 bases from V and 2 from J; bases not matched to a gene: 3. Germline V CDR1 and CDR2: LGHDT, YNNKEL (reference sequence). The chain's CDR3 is CASSQEVAGVTDTQYF. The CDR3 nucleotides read TGTGCCAGCAGCCAAGAGGTAGCGGGGGTCACAGATACGCAGTATTTT.

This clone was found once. CDR3 region: CASSPEGIYGYTF. The CDR3 bases are TGCGCCAGCAGCCCGGAGGGGATCTATGGCTACACCTTC. The chain employs TRBV4-1 and TRBJ1-2; D perhaps matches TRBD1 (5 bases). Germline V gives CDR1 MGHRA, CDR2 YSYEKL. The CDR3 spans 13 residues. Between the trimmed V and J ends, which lost 4 bases and 4 bases, there was a span of 10 bases.

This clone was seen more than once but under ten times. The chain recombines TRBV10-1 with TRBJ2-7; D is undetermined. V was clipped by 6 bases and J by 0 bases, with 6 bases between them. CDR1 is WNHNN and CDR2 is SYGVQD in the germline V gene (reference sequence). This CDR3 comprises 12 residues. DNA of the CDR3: TGCGCCAGCAGCCCCAACTCCTACGAGCAGTACTTC. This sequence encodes CASSPNSYEQYF.

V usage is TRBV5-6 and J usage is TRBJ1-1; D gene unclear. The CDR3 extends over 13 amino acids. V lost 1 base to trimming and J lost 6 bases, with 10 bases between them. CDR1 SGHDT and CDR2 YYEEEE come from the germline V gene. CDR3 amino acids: CASSLTPPAEAFF. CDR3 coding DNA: TGTGCCAGCAGCTTGACCCCCCCCGCTGAAGCTTTCTTT. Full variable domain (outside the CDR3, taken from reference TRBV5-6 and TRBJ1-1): DAGVTQSPTHLIKTRGQQVTLRCSPKSGHDTVSWYQQALGQGPQFIFQYYEEEERQRGNFPDRFSGHQFPNYSSELNVNALLLGDSALYLCASSLTPPAEAFFGQGTRLTVV.

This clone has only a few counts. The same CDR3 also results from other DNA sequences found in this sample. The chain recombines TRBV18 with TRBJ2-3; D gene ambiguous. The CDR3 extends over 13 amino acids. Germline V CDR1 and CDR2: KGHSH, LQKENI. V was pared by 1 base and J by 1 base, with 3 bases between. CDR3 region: CASSPRGTDTQYF. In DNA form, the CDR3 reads TGTGCCAGCTCACCACGGGGCACAGATACGCAGTATTTT. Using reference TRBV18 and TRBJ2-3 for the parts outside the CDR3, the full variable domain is NAGVMQNPRHLVRRRGQEARLRCSPMKGHSHVYWYRQLPEEGLKFMVYLQKENIIDESGMPKERFSAEFPKEGPSILRIQQVVRGDSAAYFCASSPRGTDTQYFGPGTRLTVL.

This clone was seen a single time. The CDR3 bases are TGTGCCAGCAGCACAAAAGACAGGGCCAATGAAAAACTGTTTTTT. Encoded protein: CASSTKDRANEKLFF. The chain recombines TRBV9 with TRBJ1-4, with 7 bases lining up with TRBD1. J gave up 5 bases and V 4 bases, and 8 bases lay outside the gene matches. The germline V gene encodes CDR1 SGDLS and CDR2 YYNGEE. CDR3 size: 15 residues. Drawing the rest from reference TRBV9 and TRBJ1-4, the complete variable domain is DSGVTQTPKHLITATGQRVTLRCSPRSGDLSVYWYQQSLDQGLQFLIQYYNGEERAKGNILERFSAQQFPDLHSELNLSSLELGDSALYFCASSTKDRANEKLFFGSGTQLSVL.

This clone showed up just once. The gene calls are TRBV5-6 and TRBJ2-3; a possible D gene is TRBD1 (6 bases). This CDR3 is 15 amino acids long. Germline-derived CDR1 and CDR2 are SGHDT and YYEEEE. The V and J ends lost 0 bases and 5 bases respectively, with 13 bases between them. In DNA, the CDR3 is TGTGCCAGCAGCTTGGAGTACAGGGACCGAGATACGCAGTATTTT. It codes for CASSLEYRDRDTQYF.

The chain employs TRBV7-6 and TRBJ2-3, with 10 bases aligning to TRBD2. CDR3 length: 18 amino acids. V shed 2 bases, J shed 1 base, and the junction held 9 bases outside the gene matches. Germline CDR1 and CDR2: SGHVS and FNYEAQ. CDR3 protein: CASSLRAGLAGGTDTQYF. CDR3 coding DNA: TGTGCCAGCAGCTTACGAGCTGGGCTAGCGGGGGGCACAGATACGCAGTATTTT.

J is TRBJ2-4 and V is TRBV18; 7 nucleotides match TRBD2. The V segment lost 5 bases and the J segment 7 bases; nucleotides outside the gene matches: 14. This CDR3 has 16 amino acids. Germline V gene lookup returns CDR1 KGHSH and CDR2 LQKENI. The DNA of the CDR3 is TGTGCCAGCTCATCGGTTCAACGGGGAGGGCAGAACATTCAGTACTTC. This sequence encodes CASSSVQRGGQNIQYF. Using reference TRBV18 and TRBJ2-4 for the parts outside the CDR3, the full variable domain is NAGVMQNPRHLVRRRGQEARLRCSPMKGHSHVYWYRQLPEEGLKFMVYLQKENIIDESGMPKERFSAEFPKEGPSILRIQQVVRGDSAAYFCASSSVQRGGQNIQYFGAGTRLSVL.

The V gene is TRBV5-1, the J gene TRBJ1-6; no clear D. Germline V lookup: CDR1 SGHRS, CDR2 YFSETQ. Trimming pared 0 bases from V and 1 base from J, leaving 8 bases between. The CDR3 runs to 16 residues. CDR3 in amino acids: CASSLVKGSYNSPLHF. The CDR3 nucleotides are TGCGCCAGCAGCTTGGTGAAGGGATCCTATAATTCACCCCTCCACTTT.

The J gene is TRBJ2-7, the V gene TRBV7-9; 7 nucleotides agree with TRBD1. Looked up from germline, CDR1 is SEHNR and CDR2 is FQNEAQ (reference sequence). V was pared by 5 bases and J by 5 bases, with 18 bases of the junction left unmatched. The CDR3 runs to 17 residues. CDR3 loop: CASSLVGHRGAIHEQYF. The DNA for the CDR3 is TGTGCCAGCAGCCTAGTTGGACACAGGGGTGCAATCCACGAGCAGTACTTC.

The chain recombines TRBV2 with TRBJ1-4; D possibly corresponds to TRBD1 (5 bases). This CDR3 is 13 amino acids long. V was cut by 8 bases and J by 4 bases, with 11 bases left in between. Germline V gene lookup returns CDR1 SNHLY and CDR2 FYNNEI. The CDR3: CASQGVINEKLFF. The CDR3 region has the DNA TGTGCCAGCCAAGGGGTGATTAATGAAAAACTGTTTTTT.

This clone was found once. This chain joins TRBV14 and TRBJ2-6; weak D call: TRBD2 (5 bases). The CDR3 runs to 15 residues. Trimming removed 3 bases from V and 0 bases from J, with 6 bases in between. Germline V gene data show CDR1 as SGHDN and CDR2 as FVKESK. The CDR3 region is CASSQGSSGANVLTF. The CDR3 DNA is TGTGCCAGCAGCCAGGGGAGCTCTGGGGCCAACGTCCTGACTTTC.

The CDR3, as DNA: TGTGCCAGCAGCTCGACGGACAGGGCCTACGAGCAGTACTTC. This encodes CASSSTDRAYEQYF. V is TRBV9 and J is TRBJ2-7; 8 nucleotides line up with TRBD1. The CDR3 has 14 amino acids. V trimming: 4 bases; J trimming: 2 bases; junction bases outside the gene matches: 5. Germline CDR1 and CDR2: SGDLS and YYNGEE.

The CDR3 nucleotides read TGTGCCAGCAGCCCCCTTTCCAGGGGCACAGATACGCAGTATTTT. Its protein product is CASSPLSRGTDTQYF. The chain uses TRBV16 and TRBJ2-3; perhaps TRBD1 as D (5 bases). This CDR3 has 15 residues. Trimming took 4 bases from V and 1 from J, leaving 12 bases between them. CDR1 is KGHSY and CDR2 is FQNENV in the germline V gene.

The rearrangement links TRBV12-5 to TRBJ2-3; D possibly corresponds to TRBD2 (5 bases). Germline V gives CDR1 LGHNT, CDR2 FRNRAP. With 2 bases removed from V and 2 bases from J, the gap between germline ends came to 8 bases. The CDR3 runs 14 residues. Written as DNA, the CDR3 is TGTGCTAGTGGTTTGTGGGGAGTCACAGATACGCAGTATTTT. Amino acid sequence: CASGLWGVTDTQYF.